Below, 21 T cell receptor beta chains from the same sample are listed, as sequenced in a study of blood T cell repertoires in COVID-19 (dated by TCRdb to 2018 to 2020). Library creation used the immunoSEQ multiplex PCR assay. The source is immuneACCESS, and TCRdb retained only in-frame sequences with V and J called. Part of the clones is not carried over; for the studies checked, unresolved V genes explain less than half of this, and the remainder is unexplained. The sample includes roughly 250,000 clones, with around 83% observed a single time. Around 7.2% of the sample goes to the ten largest clones. What was sequenced was peripheral blood. The source is a woman aged 45 to 65 with acute or convalescent COVID-19.

The J gene is TRBJ2-7, the V gene TRBV6-4; 10 bases map to TRBD1. Germline values: CDR1 MRHNA, CDR2 SNTAGT. This CDR3 region has 13 residues. V dropped 10 bases and J dropped 1; count of bases not matched to a gene: 4. The CDR3 is CATPGQGSYEQYF. DNA for the CDR3: TGTGCCACCCCGGGACAGGGGTCCTACGAGCAGTACTTC.

The V call is TRBV15, the J call TRBJ1-4; D is ambiguous. The CDR3 spans 14 residues. The ends were cut back, 1 base at V and 4 bases at J, with 7 bases in the middle. Germline V gene data show CDR1 as LNHNV and CDR2 as YYDKDF (reference sequence). CDR3 loop: CATSRAGVNEKLFF. In DNA, the CDR3 is TGTGCCACCAGCAGAGCCGGGGTTAATGAAAAACTGTTTTTT.

The chain carries TRBV19 and TRBJ2-7; 12 nucleotides match TRBD1. Losses at the gene ends were 5 bases for V and 4 bases for J; bases not matched to a gene: 6. The CDR3 is made up of 15 amino acids. Germline V lookup: CDR1 LNHDA, CDR2 SQIVND (reference sequence). CDR3: CASSAPGQGAYEQYF. The DNA for the CDR3 is TGTGCCAGTAGTGCTCCGGGACAGGGGGCTTACGAGCAGTACTTC.

The J gene is TRBJ1-2, the V gene TRBV30, with D hard to call. Germline V gene sequence: CDR1 GTSNPN, CDR2 SVGIG (reference sequence). Trimming removed 2 bases at V and 3 bases at J, with 10 bases between. This CDR3 contains 13 residues. The CDR3 loop is CAWSSGRDYGYTF. The CDR3 nucleotides read TGTGCCTGGAGTTCGGGGAGGGACTATGGCTACACCTTC.

The chain couples TRBV4-3 to TRBJ1-2; D may be TRBD1 (5 bases). Trimming left V 3 bases short and J 5 bases short, with 16 bases between. This CDR3 contains 15 residues. Germline V gene sequence: CDR1 LGHNA, CDR2 YSLEER. The CDR3 DNA follows: TGCGCCAGCAGCCAGCCCGGGCGTGGGGCGTATGGCTACACCTTC. This gives the protein CASSQPGRGAYGYTF.

The chain combines TRBV7-2 with TRBJ2-5; 12 bases are a match to TRBD2. V dropped 5 bases and J dropped 4; count of bases not matched to a gene: 14. This CDR3 comprises 18 residues. The germline gives CDR1 SGHTA, CDR2 FQGNSA. As DNA, the CDR3 is TGTGCCAGCAGCCCTCGGTTGGGAGGACTAGCGGGGCCAGAGACCCAGTACTTC. This encodes CASSPRLGGLAGPETQYF.

This chain joins TRBV4-1 and TRBJ2-1; 7 bases map to TRBD2. Unmatched junction bases numbered 12, after V lost 2 bases and J lost 8 bases. CDR3 size: 16 residues. The germline V gene encodes CDR1 MGHRA and CDR2 YSYEKL. The CDR3 nucleotides are TGCGCCAGCAGCCAAACCCTTGGCGGGAGTTTATATGAGCAGTTCTTC. Its protein product is CASSQTLGGSLYEQFF.

The rearrangement joins TRBV19 to TRBJ1-1, with 7 bases matching TRBD1. Germline V CDR1 and CDR2: LNHDA, SQIVND (reference sequence). V trimming: 9 bases; J trimming: 1 base; junction bases outside the gene matches: 5. The CDR3 is 13 amino acids. DNA for the CDR3: TGTGCCAGCTCAGGGACAGAGAACACTGAAGCTTTCTTT. Its translation: CASSGTENTEAFF.

The CDR3 here is CASSPGTGSYEQYF. DNA for the CDR3: TGTGCCAGCAGCCCCGGGACAGGGTCCTACGAGCAGTACTTC. The chain has TRBV2 and TRBJ2-7; 9 bases are shared with TRBD1. V dropped 6 bases and J dropped 1; count of bases not matched to a gene: 4. CDR1 and CDR2 (germline): SNHLY, FYNNEI. CDR3 length: 14 residues. Looking up the rest from reference TRBV2 and TRBJ2-7 gives the full variable domain: EPEVTQTPSHQVTQMGQEVILRCVPISNHLYFYWYRQILGQKVEFLVSFYNNEISEKSEIFDDQFSVERPDGSNFTLKIRSTKLEDSAMYFCASSPGTGSYEQYFGPGTRLTVT.

This clone occurred a few times. The chain employs TRBV6-5 and TRBJ2-2; tentatively, D is TRBD2 (6 bases). Trimming cost V 7 bases and J 8 bases, with 17 bases left between them. The CDR3 covers 14 residues. Germline values: CDR1 MNHEY, CDR2 SVGAGI. For the CDR3, the DNA is TGTGCCAGCACTCCTACATTCCGGGGGGGGGAGCTGTTTTTT. Residues: CASTPTFRGGELFF.

The chain recombines TRBV7-2 with TRBJ1-5; unclear D gene. Germline CDR1 and CDR2: SGHTA and FQGNSA. This CDR3 spans 13 amino acids. V was cut by 8 bases and J by 3 bases, with 11 bases left in between. The CDR3 DNA follows: TGTGCCAGCTCTATTACGGTCAATCAGCCCCAGCATTTT. As protein: CASSITVNQPQHF.

This chain uses TRBV4-1 with TRBJ2-3, with 9 bases identical to TRBD1. Looked up from germline, CDR1 is MGHRA and CDR2 is YSYEKL. This CDR3 is built from 17 residues. The V and J ends lost 3 bases and 4 bases, in that order; junction bases with no gene match: 11. CDR3 residues: CASSQTGGNGPADTQYF. DNA for the CDR3: TGCGCCAGCAGCCAGACAGGGGGAAATGGCCCCGCAGATACGCAGTATTTT.

The V and J genes are TRBV30 and TRBJ1-1; 7 bases align to TRBD1. Germline V gives CDR1 GTSNPN, CDR2 SVGIG (reference sequence). The CDR3 is 15 residues long. Unmatched junction bases numbered 10, after V lost 1 base and J lost 5 bases. The CDR3 coding sequence is TGTGCCTGGAGTGACTACAGGGGAGGAAGGACTGAAGCTTTCTTT. It yields the protein CAWSDYRGGRTEAFF.

This chain links TRBV20-1 with TRBJ1-2; D call uncertain. CDR1 is DFQATT and CDR2 is SNEGSKA in the germline V gene (reference sequence). The CDR3 has 12 residues. Trimming shortened V by 3 bases and J by 6 bases, and 11 bases separated the two germline ends. CDR3 nucleotide sequence: TGCAGTGCTAGTTGGCAGGCCGATGGCTACACCTTC. This translates into CSASWQADGYTF.

Ten or more counts support this clone. V is TRBV7-9 and J is TRBJ2-1; D ambiguous. The CDR3 consists of 15 residues. Germline CDR1 and CDR2: SEHNR and FQNEAQ (reference sequence). V was shortened by 5 bases and J by 0 bases, with 11 bases between the two germline ends. DNA of the CDR3: TGTGCCAGCAGCGCTGGCCGGAGCTCCTACAATGAGCAGTTCTTC. The encoded protein is CASSAGRSSYNEQFF.

The chain uses TRBV12-3 or TRBV12-4 and TRBJ1-2; D perhaps matches TRBD1 (6 bases). V dropped 5 bases and J dropped 7 bases, with 14 bases sitting between them. The CDR3 has 13 amino acids. CDR3 loop: CASSATGISGYTF. CDR3 in DNA: TGTGCCAGCAGTGCCACAGGGATCTCTGGCTACACCTTC.

This clone appeared once. The rearrangement uses TRBV7-9 and TRBJ1-1; D is undetermined. The CDR3 contains 16 residues. In germline, CDR1 is SEHNR, CDR2 FQNEAQ (reference sequence). Trimming took 0 bases from V and 0 from J, leaving 11 bases between them. CDR3 DNA: TGTGCCAGCAGCTTAGCGCGAGGGTCCATGAACACTGAAGCTTTCTTT. Protein product: CASSLARGSMNTEAFF.

The chain joins TRBV27 to TRBJ2-7; D remains unclear. The V end was cut by 6 bases, the J end by 6 bases, with 15 bases between. Germline V gene data show CDR1 as MNHEY and CDR2 as SMNVEV (reference sequence). This CDR3 has 13 residues. CDR3 sequence (DNA): TGTGCCAGCAGGCCCCTCGGTGAGGCCGAGCAGTACTTC. This codes for CASRPLGEAEQYF.

The CDR3 nucleotides are TGTGCCAGCAGCTTAGCGACAGGGTTTAACGAAAAACTGTTTTTT. It specifies CASSLATGFNEKLFF. The chain recombines TRBV7-9 with TRBJ1-4; 7 nucleotides line up with TRBD1. CDR3 length: 15 amino acids. Germline CDR1 is SEHNR and CDR2 is FQNEAQ (reference sequence). V was pared by 0 bases and J by 8 bases, with 6 bases of the junction left unmatched.

This rearrangement joins TRBV24-1 to TRBJ2-1, with a weak D call TRBD2 (6 bases). CDR1 and CDR2 from the germline V gene are KGHDR and SFDVKD. Trimming removed 7 bases from V and 2 bases from J, with 14 bases in between. The CDR3 contains 15 residues. CDR3 DNA sequence: TGTGCCACCAGAGCTGCTCGCGGGACCTACAATGAGCAGTTCTTC. This translates into CATRAARGTYNEQFF.

V is TRBV5-5 and J is TRBJ1-2; TRBD1 agrees at 7 bases. The CDR3 has 14 amino acids. With 2 bases clipped from V and 5 bases from J, the junction kept 6 bases outside the gene matches. Germline loops: CDR1 SGHKS, CDR2 YYEKEE (reference sequence). CDR3 DNA sequence: TGTGCCAGCAGCTTAGCCGGGACAGCGTATGGCTACACCTTC. Encoded protein: CASSLAGTAYGYTF.